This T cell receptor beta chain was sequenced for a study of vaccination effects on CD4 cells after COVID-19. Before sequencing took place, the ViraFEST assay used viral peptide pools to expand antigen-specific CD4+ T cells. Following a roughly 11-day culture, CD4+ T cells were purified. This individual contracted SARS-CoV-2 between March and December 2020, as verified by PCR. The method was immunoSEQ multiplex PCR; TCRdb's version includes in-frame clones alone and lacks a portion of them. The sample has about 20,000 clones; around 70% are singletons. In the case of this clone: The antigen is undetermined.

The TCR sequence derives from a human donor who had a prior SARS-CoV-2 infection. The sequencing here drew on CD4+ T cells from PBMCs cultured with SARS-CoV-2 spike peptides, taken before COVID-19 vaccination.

The CDR3 DNA follows: TGTGCCAGCAGCTTGGACTACCAAGAGACCCAGTACTTC. This encodes CASSLDYQETQYF. The chain links TRBV11-1 to TRBJ2-5; D is perhaps TRBD2 (5 bases). The germline V gene has CDR1 SGHAT and CDR2 FQDESV (reference sequence). CDR3 length: 13 amino acids. Between the trimmed V and J ends, which lost 3 bases and 0 bases, there was a span of 5 bases.